The 27 T cell receptor beta chains below come from one sample, sequenced in a study of beta chain features in type 1 diabetes. Study-wide points: Shortening of TCRB CDR3s, moderate but significant, appeared in all four CD4+ subsets of Type 1 diabetes patients.

Sequencing targeted expressed TCRB transcripts, as all isolated RNA had been reverse transcribed. The table came from immunoSEQ multiplex PCR; TCRdb's copy has only in-frame clones and leaves some out. The profile covers some 290,000 clones, with approximately 14% appearing a single time and roughly 0.018% taken by the ten largest. These receptors have no known antigen. The specimen was naive CD4+ T cells from blood. Every receptor here comes from a man younger than 40 with type 1 diabetes.

This clone has more than one count but fewer than ten. This chain links TRBV29-1 with TRBJ1-4; no reliable D call. Trimming stripped 4 bases from V and 3 bases from J, with 9 bases between. There are 13 residues in the CDR3. Looked up from germline, CDR1 is SQVTM and CDR2 is ANQGSEA. CDR3 in amino acids: CSVGESANEKLFF. The CDR3 bases are TGCAGCGTTGGGGAGAGCGCTAATGAAAAACTGTTTTTT.

This chain connects TRBV7-9 to TRBJ2-5; D not certain. Trimming removed 4 bases from V and 1 base from J, with 19 bases in between. Germline V gene data show CDR1 as SEHNR and CDR2 as FQNEAQ (reference sequence). CDR3 length equals 17 residues. CDR3 DNA sequence: TGTGCCAGCAGCTCCATGTCCCGTCGGCGGATCCAAGAGACCCAGTACTTC. Translation gives CASSSMSRRRIQETQYF.

The rearrangement uses TRBV4-2 and TRBJ2-5; TRBD2 matches 9 bases. The V segment lost 1 base and the J segment 6 bases; nucleotides outside the gene matches: 9. The CDR3 contains 16 residues. Germline V gene data show CDR1 as LGHNA and CDR2 as YNFKEQ. The CDR3 here is CASSQVTSGRSKTQYF. Here the CDR3 DNA reads TGTGCCAGCAGCCAAGTCACGAGCGGGAGGTCAAAGACCCAGTACTTC.

This clone was seen a handful of times. The CDR3: CASSLAGVVFF. The CDR3 DNA sequence: TGTGCCAGCAGTCTAGCGGGAGTAGTGTTCTTC. The chain couples TRBV2 to TRBJ2-1; 10 bases are shared with TRBD2. Germline lookup yields CDR1 SNHLY and CDR2 FYNNEI. After removal of 5 bases from V and 15 bases from J, the junction contained 4 bases not matched to a gene. CDR3 length: 11 residues.

This clone was detected a few times. This rearrangement joins TRBV14 to TRBJ2-2, with 7 nucleotides matching TRBD2. The CDR3 has 16 residues. V shed 4 bases, J shed 1 base, and the junction held 6 bases outside the gene matches. Looked up from germline, CDR1 is SGHDN and CDR2 is FVKESK. As DNA, the CDR3 is TGTGCCAGCAGCCGGATAGGACTAGAGAACACCGGGGAGCTGTTTTTT. Translated: CASSRIGLENTGELFF.

This clone was seen only a few times. This sequence joins TRBV28 and TRBJ1-1; D perhaps matches TRBD1 (5 bases). This CDR3 is 15 amino acids long. The germline V and J ends were trimmed by 4 bases and 2 bases, with 14 bases remaining between them. Germline V gene sequence: CDR1 MDHEN, CDR2 SYDVKM. The CDR3 region is CASSSPGTLNTEAFF. Here the CDR3 DNA reads TGTGCCAGCAGTTCCCCCGGGACTCTCAACACTGAAGCTTTCTTT.

This clone was observed a handful of times. The V gene is TRBV28, the J gene TRBJ2-7; 11 bases align to TRBD1. Looked up from germline, CDR1 is MDHEN and CDR2 is SYDVKM. This CDR3 region has 15 residues. The J segment lost 6 bases and the V segment lost 6 bases, leaving 10 bases of the junction unmatched. The CDR3 nucleotides read TGTGCCAGCAGCTCAGCTGGACAGGGGGCCTCCGAGCAGTACTTC. This codes for CASSSAGQGASEQYF.

This clone came up a few times. The rearrangement links TRBV2 to TRBJ2-3; D may be TRBD2 (6 bases). The length of the CDR3 is 12 residues. The germline V gene encodes CDR1 SNHLY and CDR2 FYNNEI. Trimming shortened V by 5 bases and J by 8 bases, and 11 bases separated the two germline ends. CDR3 sequence reads: CASSLGTGTQYF. As DNA, the CDR3 is TGTGCCAGCAGTCTCGGGACTGGTACGCAGTATTTT.

The genes are TRBV28 and TRBJ2-7; the match to TRBD2 covers 9 bases. In germline, CDR1 is MDHEN, CDR2 SYDVKM. The CDR3 totals 17 residues. V dropped 5 bases and J dropped 2; count of bases not matched to a gene: 13. Written as DNA, the CDR3 is TGTGCCAGCAGTGGCTTGCAGACTAGCGGATTCACCTACGAGCAGTACTTC. Its translation: CASSGLQTSGFTYEQYF.

The J gene is TRBJ2-1, the V gene TRBV7-9, with 14 nucleotides matching TRBD2. The junction had 6 bases not matched to a gene; V was cut back by 5 bases and J by 9 bases. The length of the CDR3 is 15 residues. Per germline, CDR1 SEHNR and CDR2 FQNEAQ (reference sequence). Here the CDR3 DNA reads TGTGCCAGCAGCCTGGGGACTAGCGGGAGCAGTGAGCAGTTCTTC. This translates into CASSLGTSGSSEQFF. Full variable domain (outside the CDR3, taken from reference TRBV7-9 and TRBJ2-1): DTGVSQNPRHKITKRGQNVTFRCDPISEHNRLYWYRQTLGQGPEFLTYFQNEAQLEKSRLLSDRFSAERPKGSFSTLEIQRTEQGDSAMYLCASSLGTSGSSEQFFGPGTRLTVL.

This clone was observed a few times. V gene TRBV20-1 combines with J gene TRBJ1-1; no definite D call. Germline V gene sequence: CDR1 DFQATT, CDR2 SNEGSKA (reference sequence). The CDR3 covers 11 residues. Trimming stripped 0 bases from V and 8 bases from J, with 7 bases between. The CDR3 is CSARDLGEAFF. The CDR3 region has the DNA TGCAGTGCTAGAGATCTCGGGGAAGCTTTCTTT.

The chain is built from TRBV9 and TRBJ2-3; possible D gene TRBD2, 6 bases. Trimming stripped 0 bases from V and 2 bases from J, with 10 bases between. The CDR3 contains 15 residues. The germline gives CDR1 SGDLS, CDR2 YYNGEE. The CDR3 nucleotides read TGTGCCAGCAGCGTAGATGCGGGACTCACAGATACGCAGTATTTT. The encoded protein is CASSVDAGLTDTQYF.

This clone was picked up a small number of times. The V call is TRBV5-1, the J call TRBJ2-3; 10 bases are a match to TRBD2. The CDR3 loop spans 15 amino acids. V dropped 4 bases and J dropped 3; count of bases not matched to a gene: 5. Germline CDR1 reads SGHRS; CDR2 reads YFSETQ. This CDR3 reads CASSPGTSVTDTQYF. CDR3 bases: TGCGCCAGCAGCCCCGGGACTAGCGTGACAGATACGCAGTATTTT.

The chain combines TRBV7-2 with TRBJ2-1, with 7 bases aligning to TRBD2. The CDR3 has 16 amino acids. CDR1 SGHTA and CDR2 FQGNSA come from the germline V gene. The J segment lost 8 bases and the V segment lost 5 bases, leaving 15 bases of the junction unmatched. CDR3 amino acids: CASSIFGGSGFDEQFF. CDR3 sequence (DNA): TGTGCCAGCAGCATTTTTGGCGGGAGCGGGTTCGATGAGCAGTTCTTC.

The rearrangement joins TRBV2 to TRBJ2-1; no definite D call. Trimming removed 5 bases from V and 0 bases from J, with 8 bases in between. The CDR3 extends over 14 amino acids. Germline V CDR1 and CDR2: SNHLY, FYNNEI. The CDR3 DNA sequence: TGTGCCAGCAGTAGGAGTAGCTCCTACAATGAGCAGTTCTTC. This gives the protein CASSRSSSYNEQFF.

The rearrangement links TRBV7-3 to TRBJ1-4, with TRBD1 matching 8 bases. The V and J ends lost 5 bases and 8 bases, in that order; junction bases with no gene match: 4. The CDR3 is 13 amino acids. Per the germline V gene, CDR1 is SGHTA and CDR2 is FQGTGA. The CDR3 sequence is CASSTGQGEKLFF. As DNA, the CDR3 is TGTGCCAGCAGCACCGGACAGGGAGAAAAACTGTTTTTT. Drawing the rest from reference TRBV7-3 and TRBJ1-4, the complete variable domain is GAGVSQTPSNKVTEKGKYVELRCDPISGHTALYWYRQSLGQGPEFLIYFQGTGAADDSGLPNDRFFAVRPEGSVSTLKIQRTERGDSAVYLCASSTGQGEKLFFGSGTQLSVL.

V is TRBV5-1 and J is TRBJ1-1, with D possibly being TRBD1 (5 bases). Germline CDR1 reads SGHRS; CDR2 reads YFSETQ. The V and J ends lost 0 bases and 10 bases respectively, with 19 bases between them. CDR3 length equals 15 residues. The DNA for the CDR3 is TGCGCCAGCAGCTTGGCCTACGGGGGGGAGAGCGCAGCTTTCTTT. Translating gives CASSLAYGGESAAFF. Based on the CDR3 plus reference TRBV5-1 and TRBJ1-1, the full variable domain is KAGVTQTPRYLIKTRGQQVTLSCSPISGHRSVSWYQQTPGQGLQFLFEYFSETQRNKGNFPGRFSGRQFSNSRSEMNVSTLELGDSALYLCASSLAYGGESAAFFGQGTRLTVV.

V and J are TRBV5-1 and TRBJ2-5; TRBD1 might be the D (5 bases). Trimming pared 4 bases from V and 2 bases from J, leaving 15 bases between. The CDR3 has 15 amino acids. Looked up from germline, CDR1 is SGHRS and CDR2 is YFSETQ. Here the CDR3 reads CASSPGRQSQETQYF. For the CDR3, the DNA is TGCGCCAGCAGCCCCGGAAGACAGTCGCAAGAGACCCAGTACTTC.

The rearrangement joins TRBV27 to TRBJ1-5; D gene ambiguous. Germline CDR1 and CDR2: MNHEY and SMNVEV (reference sequence). Trimming took off 2 bases at V and 7 bases at J, with 3 bases between the two ends. This CDR3 contains 11 residues. CDR3 sequence (DNA): TGTGCCAGCAGTTTACTGCAGCCCCAGCATTTT. Its protein product is CASSLLQPQHF.

In this sample, this clone turned up a few times. The chain is built from TRBV18 and TRBJ1-2; a possible D gene is TRBD1 (6 bases). This CDR3 is 14 amino acids long. The V end was cut by 6 bases, the J end by 0 bases, with 11 bases between. The germline gives CDR1 KGHSH, CDR2 LQKENI. The CDR3 sequence: CASSLGQTNYGYTF. The CDR3 DNA sequence: TGTGCCAGCTCCCTAGGACAGACTAACTATGGCTACACCTTC.

This chain joins TRBV6-5 and TRBJ2-7; D is possibly TRBD1 (6 bases). Trimming removed 0 bases from V and 6 bases from J, with 9 bases in between. Germline loops: CDR1 MNHEY, CDR2 SVGAGI. This CDR3 is built from 13 residues. The CDR3 spells CASSYSGHVEQYF. The CDR3, as DNA: TGTGCCAGCAGTTACTCGGGACACGTCGAGCAGTACTTC.

This clone was found a few times. This chain connects TRBV9 to TRBJ2-1, with 7 positions matching TRBD2. Germline trimming cut 2 bases from V and 5 bases from J; bases unmatched to any gene: 7. CDR3 size: 15 residues. The germline V gene encodes CDR1 SGDLS and CDR2 YYNGEE. CDR3 residues: CASSVGGTLHNEQFF. CDR3 nucleotides: TGTGCCAGCAGCGTGGGGGGGACTCTTCACAATGAGCAGTTCTTC.

The chain combines TRBV9 with TRBJ2-1; D is perhaps TRBD1 (5 bases). Trimming removed 0 bases from V and 0 bases from J, with 7 bases in between. Germline V gene data show CDR1 as SGDLS and CDR2 as YYNGEE. This CDR3 has 15 amino acids. This CDR3 reads CASSVDRGSYNEQFF. CDR3 bases: TGTGCCAGCAGCGTAGATAGGGGCTCCTACAATGAGCAGTTCTTC.

The gene calls are TRBV30 and TRBJ2-7; 7 bases match TRBD1. The V gene end was trimmed by 2 bases and the J gene end by 6 bases; junction bases not matched to a gene: 7. The CDR3 is made up of 13 amino acids. Germline V gene lookup returns CDR1 GTSNPN and CDR2 SVGIG (reference sequence). The CDR3 region has the DNA TGTGCCTGGAGTAAACTACACAGGGGCGAGCAGTACTTC. It yields the protein CAWSKLHRGEQYF.

This clone was counted a few times. The chain couples TRBV29-1 to TRBJ2-1; TRBD2 might be the D (5 bases). Germline V gives CDR1 SQVTM, CDR2 ANQGSEA. The V end lost 2 bases, the J end lost 3 bases, and 11 bases lay between the germline ends. This CDR3 is built from 14 residues. CDR3 residues: CSVEWTVRYNEQFF. The DNA of the CDR3 is TGCAGCGTTGAATGGACTGTACGCTACAATGAGCAGTTCTTC.

This chain uses TRBV9 with TRBJ2-3; TRBD2 matches at 8 bases. Germline CDR1 reads SGDLS; CDR2 reads YYNGEE. CDR3 length equals 15 residues. Unmatched junction bases numbered 4, after V lost 1 base and J lost 3 bases. The CDR3 reads CASSVRSSGTDTQYF. The CDR3, as DNA: TGTGCCAGCAGCGTAAGGTCTAGCGGGACAGATACGCAGTATTTT.

This clone came up a few times. The rearrangement uses TRBV7-3 and TRBJ2-7; weak D call: TRBD1 (6 bases). CDR3 length equals 14 residues. Per germline, CDR1 SGHTA and CDR2 FQGTGA. V lost 5 bases and J lost 6, with 17 bases in between. This chain's CDR3 is CASSVGAGVGEQYF. CDR3 coding DNA: TGTGCCAGCAGCGTGGGGGCAGGGGTCGGCGAGCAGTACTTC.